There are a few counts of the clone carrying this TCR beta chain. These data come from a study of somatic mutations in cytotoxic T cells in rheumatoid arthritis. Isolating CD4+ and CD8+ cells involved positive magnetic bead selection on an AutoMACS. Their purity was then checked by flow cytometry. Germline trimming cut 0 bases from V and 5 bases from J; bases unmatched to any gene: 4. Germline V gives CDR1 SGDLS, CDR2 YYNGEE. CDR3 length: 15 residues. Libraries were prepared by immunoSEQ multiplex PCR; TCRdb keeps only in-frame clonotypes and omits some of them. Among 15,000 or so clones listed, about four fifths were seen once.

J is TRBJ2-1 and V is TRBV9; 8 positions agree with TRBD2. The material sequenced was CD8+ T cells sorted from blood. The clonotype was recovered from a woman aged 50 to 65 with rheumatoid arthritis. The CDR3 DNA follows: TGTGCCAGCAGCGTAGAATCGGGAGGGCACAATGAGCAGTTCTTC. It specifies CASSVESGGHNEQFF. Based on the CDR3 plus reference TRBV9 and TRBJ2-1, the full variable domain is DSGVTQTPKHLITATGQRVTLRCSPRSGDLSVYWYQQSLDQGLQFLIQYYNGEERAKGNILERFSAQQFPDLHSELNLSSLELGDSALYFCASSVESGGHNEQFFGPGTRLTVL.